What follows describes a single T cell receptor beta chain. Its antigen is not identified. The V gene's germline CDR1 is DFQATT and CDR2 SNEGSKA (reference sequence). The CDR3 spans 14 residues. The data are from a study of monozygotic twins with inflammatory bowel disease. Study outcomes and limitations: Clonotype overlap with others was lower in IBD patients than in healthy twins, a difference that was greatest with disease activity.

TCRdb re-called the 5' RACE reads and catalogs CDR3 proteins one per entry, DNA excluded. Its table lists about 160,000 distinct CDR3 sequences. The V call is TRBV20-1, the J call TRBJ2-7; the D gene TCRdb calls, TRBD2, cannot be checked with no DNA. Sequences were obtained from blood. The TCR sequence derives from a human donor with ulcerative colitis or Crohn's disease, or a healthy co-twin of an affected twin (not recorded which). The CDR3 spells CSASISGSGHEQYF.